This TCR beta chain was documented in a study of Graves' ophthalmopathy and Graves' hyperthyroidism. Study summary: At initial diagnosis, peripheral blood was obtained, and this preceded any treatment. Study conclusions and caveats: Detected in blood as well were most expanded thyroid clonotypes with frequency above 0.001. The model predicted ophthalmopathy progression with about 71% sensitivity and 72.22% specificity.

The CDR3 spans 15 residues. CDR1 and CDR2 (germline): MNHEY, SMNVEV (reference sequence). RNA transcripts yielded amplified TCR beta CDR3 regions. HTBI primers were employed in first-round RT-PCR, then a second-round multiplex PCR followed. One entry per CDR3 protein results from TCRdb running MiXCR on the multiplex PCR reads. The table lists approximately 160,000 distinct CDR3 sequences, around 40% of them singletons. In the case of this clonotype: Antigen specificity is unknown.

The specimen sequenced was peripheral blood. This clonotype was obtained from a man aged 25-40 years with Graves' ophthalmopathy. The rearrangement links TRBV27 to TRBJ2-7; the match to TRBD2 covers 11 bases. The CDR3 reads CPTPPGLAGAYEQYF. The CDR3 nucleotides read TGTCCCACACCACCCGGACTAGCGGGCGCCTACGAGCAGTACTTC.